This T cell receptor beta chain is from a study of blood T cell repertoires in COVID-19. Study in general: Donors in the United States, Italy and Spain gave samples during acute or convalescent COVID-19. Sample material is recorded as cDNA or gDNA derived from T cells, B-cell-depleted T cells, or PBMCs.

Assignment of participants to cohorts was predicated upon participant-reported clinical history. The V gene lost 0 bases and the J gene lost 1 base, with 6 bases spanning the gap. The CDR3 is made up of 14 amino acids. Germline values: CDR1 MNHEY, CDR2 SVGAGI. In this sample, this clone turned up many times. Measured with immunoSEQ multiplex PCR; TCRdb has only the in-frame clones, and not every one. This table has about 190,000 clones, approximately 84% appearing once. The chain has TRBV6-5 and TRBJ1-1; D gene ambiguous. This TCR came from a woman aged 25 to 39 who had recovered from COVID-19. Sample: PBMCs or T cells enriched from blood (not recorded which). CDR3 in amino acids: CASSYSTRNTEAFF. The CDR3, as DNA: TGTGCCAGCAGTTACTCGACAAGGAACACTGAAGCTTTCTTT.